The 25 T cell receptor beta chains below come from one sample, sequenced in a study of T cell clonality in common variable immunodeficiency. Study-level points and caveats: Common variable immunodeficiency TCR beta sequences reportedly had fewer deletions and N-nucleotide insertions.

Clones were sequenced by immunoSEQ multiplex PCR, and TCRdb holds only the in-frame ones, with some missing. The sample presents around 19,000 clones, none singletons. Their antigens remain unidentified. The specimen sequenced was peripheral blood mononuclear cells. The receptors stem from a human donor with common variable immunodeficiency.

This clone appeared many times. CDR3 DNA (partial): TGTGCCAGCAGCCGCAGCTACGGGGTAACTGAA. Translating gives CASSRSYGVTE. The complete CDR3 sequence is CASSRSYGVTEAFF. This chain uses TRBV7-2 with TRBJ1-1, with D uncertain. The read ends 3 residues early relative to the CDR3; the germline J gene fills the gap. Between the trimmed V and J ends, which lost 5 bases and 5 bases, there was a span of 15 bases. Germline V gene lookup returns CDR1 SGHTA and CDR2 FQGNSA. This CDR3 contains 14 residues. The whole variable domain, remainder taken from reference TRBV7-2 and TRBJ1-1, is GAGVSQSPSNKVTEKGKDVELRCDPISGHTALYWYRQSLGQGLEFLIYFQGNSAPDKSGLPSDRFSAERTGGSVSTLTIQRTQQEDSAVYLCASSRSYGVTEAFFGQGTRLTVV.

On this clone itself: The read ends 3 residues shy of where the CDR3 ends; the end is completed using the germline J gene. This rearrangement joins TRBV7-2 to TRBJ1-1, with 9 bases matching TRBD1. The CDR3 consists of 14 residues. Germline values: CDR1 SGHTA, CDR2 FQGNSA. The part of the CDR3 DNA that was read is TGTGCCAGCAGCTTACCAAACAGGGGGCGGGTA. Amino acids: CASSLPNRGRV. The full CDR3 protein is CASSLPNRGRVAFF.

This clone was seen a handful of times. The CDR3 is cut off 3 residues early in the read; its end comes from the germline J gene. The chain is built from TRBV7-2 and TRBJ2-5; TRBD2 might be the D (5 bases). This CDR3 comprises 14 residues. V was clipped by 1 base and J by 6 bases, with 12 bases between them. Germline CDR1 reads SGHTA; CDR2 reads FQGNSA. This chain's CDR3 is CASSLVRGRQTQYF. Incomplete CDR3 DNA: TGTGCCAGCAGCTTAGTTCGGGGAAGGCAGACC.

Partial CDR3 DNA: TGCGCCAGCAGGTCCATCCTTAGCGGGAGTGGGACAGATACG. As protein: CASRSILSGSGTDT. The CDR3 in its entirety is CASRSILSGSGTDTQYF. V gene TRBV5-1 combines with J gene TRBJ2-3, with 9 bases matching TRBD2. The observed sequence ends 3 residues before the CDR3 terminus, with the missing tail filled in from the germline J gene. Trimming at V came to 5 bases and at J to 3 bases, leaving 13 bases not matched to a gene. CDR3 length: 17 residues. Looked up from germline, CDR1 is SGHRS and CDR2 is YFSETQ.

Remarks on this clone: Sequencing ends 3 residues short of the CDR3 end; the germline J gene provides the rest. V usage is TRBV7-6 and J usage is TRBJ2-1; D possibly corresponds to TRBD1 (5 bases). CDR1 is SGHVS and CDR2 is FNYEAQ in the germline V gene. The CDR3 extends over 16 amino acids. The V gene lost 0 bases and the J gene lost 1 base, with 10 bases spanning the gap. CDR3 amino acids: CASSLAKKGSYNEQFF. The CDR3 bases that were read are TGTGCCAGCAGCTTAGCCAAGAAGGGGTCCTACAATGAG.

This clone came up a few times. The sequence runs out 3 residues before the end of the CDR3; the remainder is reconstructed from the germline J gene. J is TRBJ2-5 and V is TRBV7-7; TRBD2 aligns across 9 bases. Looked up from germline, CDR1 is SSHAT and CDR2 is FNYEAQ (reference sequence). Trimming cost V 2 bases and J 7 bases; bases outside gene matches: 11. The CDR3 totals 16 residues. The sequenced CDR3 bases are TGTGCCAGCAGCTTACTTCTAGCGGGGCGTGAGGGGACC. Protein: CASSLLLAGREGT. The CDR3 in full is CASSLLLAGREGTQYF.

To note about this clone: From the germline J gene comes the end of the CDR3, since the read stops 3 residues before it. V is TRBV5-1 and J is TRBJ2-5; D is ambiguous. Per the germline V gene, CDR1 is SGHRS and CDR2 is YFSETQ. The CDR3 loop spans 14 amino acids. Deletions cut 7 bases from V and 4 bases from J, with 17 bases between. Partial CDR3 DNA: TGCGCCAGCTCAAACGAACAGTTGGTAGAGACC. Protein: CASSNEQLVET. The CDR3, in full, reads CASSNEQLVETQYF.

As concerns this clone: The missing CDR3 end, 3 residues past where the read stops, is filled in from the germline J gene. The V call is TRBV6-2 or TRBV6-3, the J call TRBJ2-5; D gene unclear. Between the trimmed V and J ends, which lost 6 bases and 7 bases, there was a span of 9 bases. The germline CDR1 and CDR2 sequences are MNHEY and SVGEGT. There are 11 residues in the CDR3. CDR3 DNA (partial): TGTGCCAGCAGACATTCCCGGACC. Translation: CASRHSRT. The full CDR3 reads CASRHSRTQYF.

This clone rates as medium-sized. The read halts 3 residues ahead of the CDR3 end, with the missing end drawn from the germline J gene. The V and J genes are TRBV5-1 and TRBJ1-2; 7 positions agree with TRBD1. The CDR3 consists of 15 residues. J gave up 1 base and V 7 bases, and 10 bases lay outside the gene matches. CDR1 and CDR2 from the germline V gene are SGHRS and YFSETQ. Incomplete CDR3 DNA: TGCGCCAGCGGACCGGGACAGACTAATAACTATGGC. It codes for CASGPGQTNNYG. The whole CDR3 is CASGPGQTNNYGYTF.

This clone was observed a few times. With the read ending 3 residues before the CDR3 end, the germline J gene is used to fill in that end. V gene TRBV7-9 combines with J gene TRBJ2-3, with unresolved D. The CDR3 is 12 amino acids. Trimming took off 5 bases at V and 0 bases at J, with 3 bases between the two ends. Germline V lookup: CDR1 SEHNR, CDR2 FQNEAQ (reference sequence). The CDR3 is CASSTSTDTQYF. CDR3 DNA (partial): TGTGCCAGCAGCACTAGCACAGATACG.

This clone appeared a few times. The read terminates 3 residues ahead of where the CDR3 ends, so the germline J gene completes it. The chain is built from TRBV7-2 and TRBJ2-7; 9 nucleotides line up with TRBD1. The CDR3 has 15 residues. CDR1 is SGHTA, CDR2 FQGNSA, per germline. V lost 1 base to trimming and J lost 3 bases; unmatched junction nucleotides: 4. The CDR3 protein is CASSLGGTGYYEQYF. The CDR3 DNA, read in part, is TGTGCCAGCAGCTTAGGAGGGACAGGGTACTACGAG.

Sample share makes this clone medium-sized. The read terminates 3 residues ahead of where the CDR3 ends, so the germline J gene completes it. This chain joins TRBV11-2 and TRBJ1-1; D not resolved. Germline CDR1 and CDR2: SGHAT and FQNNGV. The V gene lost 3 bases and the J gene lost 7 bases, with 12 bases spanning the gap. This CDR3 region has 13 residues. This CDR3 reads CASSFRTANEAFF. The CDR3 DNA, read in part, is TGTGCCAGCAGCTTCAGGACTGCGAATGAA.

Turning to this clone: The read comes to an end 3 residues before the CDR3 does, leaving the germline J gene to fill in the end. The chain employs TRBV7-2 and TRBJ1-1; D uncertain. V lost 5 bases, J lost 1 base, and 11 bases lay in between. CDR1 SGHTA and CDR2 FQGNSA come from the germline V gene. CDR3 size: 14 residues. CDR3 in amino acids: CASSVSSQNTEAFF. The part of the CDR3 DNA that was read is TGTGCCAGCAGCGTGTCAAGCCAGAACACTGAA.

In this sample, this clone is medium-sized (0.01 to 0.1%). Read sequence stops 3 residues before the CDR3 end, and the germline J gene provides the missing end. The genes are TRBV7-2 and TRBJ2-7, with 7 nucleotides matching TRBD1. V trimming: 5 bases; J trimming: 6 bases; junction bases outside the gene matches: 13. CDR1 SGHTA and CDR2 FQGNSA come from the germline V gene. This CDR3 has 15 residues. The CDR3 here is CASSILQGQEGEQYF. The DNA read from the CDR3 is TGTGCCAGCAGCATCTTACAGGGGCAAGAGGGCGAG. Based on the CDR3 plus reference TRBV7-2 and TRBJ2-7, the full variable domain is GAGVSQSPSNKVTEKGKDVELRCDPISGHTALYWYRQSLGQGLEFLIYFQGNSAPDKSGLPSDRFSAERTGGSVSTLTIQRTQQEDSAVYLCASSILQGQEGEQYFGPGTRLTVT.

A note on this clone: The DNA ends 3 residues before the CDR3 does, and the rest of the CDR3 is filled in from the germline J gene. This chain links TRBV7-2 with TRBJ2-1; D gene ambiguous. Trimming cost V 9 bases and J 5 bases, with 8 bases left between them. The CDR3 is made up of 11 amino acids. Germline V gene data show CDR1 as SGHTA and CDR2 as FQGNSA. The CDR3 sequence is CASKGDNEQFF. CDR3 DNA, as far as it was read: TGTGCCAGTAAGGGCGACAATGAG. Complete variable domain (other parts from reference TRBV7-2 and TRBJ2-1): GAGVSQSPSNKVTEKGKDVELRCDPISGHTALYWYRQSLGQGLEFLIYFQGNSAPDKSGLPSDRFSAERTGGSVSTLTIQRTQQEDSAVYLCASKGDNEQFFGPGTRLTVL.

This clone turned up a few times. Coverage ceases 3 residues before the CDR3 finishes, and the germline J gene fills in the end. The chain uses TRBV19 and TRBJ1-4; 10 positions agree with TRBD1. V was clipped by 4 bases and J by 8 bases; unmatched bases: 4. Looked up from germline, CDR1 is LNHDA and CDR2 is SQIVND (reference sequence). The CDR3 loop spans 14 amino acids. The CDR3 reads CASSTGTGDEKLFF. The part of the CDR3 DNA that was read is TGTGCCAGTAGTACCGGGACAGGGGACGAAAAA.

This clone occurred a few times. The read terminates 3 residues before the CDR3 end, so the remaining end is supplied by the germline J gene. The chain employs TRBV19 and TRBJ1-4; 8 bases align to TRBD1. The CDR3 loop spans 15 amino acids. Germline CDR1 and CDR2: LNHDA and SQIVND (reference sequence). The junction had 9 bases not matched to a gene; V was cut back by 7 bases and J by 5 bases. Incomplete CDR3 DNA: TGTGCCAGTATTGAAGGGCGGACAGGGAATGAAAAA. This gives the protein CASIEGRTGNEK. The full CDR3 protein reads CASIEGRTGNEKLFF.

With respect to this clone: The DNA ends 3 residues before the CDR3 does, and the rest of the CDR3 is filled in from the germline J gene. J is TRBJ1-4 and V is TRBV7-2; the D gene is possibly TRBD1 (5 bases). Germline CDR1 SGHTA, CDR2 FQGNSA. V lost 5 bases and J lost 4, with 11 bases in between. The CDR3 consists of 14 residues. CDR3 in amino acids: CASSPRQNNEKLFF. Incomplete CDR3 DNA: TGTGCCAGCAGCCCCCGACAGAATAATGAAAAA.

The CDR3 is CASSQTGGGYTF. The DNA read from the CDR3 is TGCGCCAGCAGCCAGACAGGGGGTGGC. The chain is built from TRBV5-1 and TRBJ1-2; TRBD1 agrees at 9 bases. The CDR3 end falls 3 residues outside the read, so it is completed with the germline J gene. There are 12 residues in the CDR3. CDR1 is SGHRS, CDR2 YFSETQ, per germline. After removal of 4 bases from V and 7 bases from J, the junction contained 2 bases not matched to a gene.

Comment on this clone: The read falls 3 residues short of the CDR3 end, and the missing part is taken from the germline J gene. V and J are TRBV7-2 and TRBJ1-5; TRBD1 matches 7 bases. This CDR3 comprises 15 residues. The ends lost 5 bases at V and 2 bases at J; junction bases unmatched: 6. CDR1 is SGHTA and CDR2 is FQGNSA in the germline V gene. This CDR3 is CASSPGTERNQPQHF. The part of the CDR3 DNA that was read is TGTGCCAGCAGCCCAGGGACAGAGCGCAATCAGCCC.

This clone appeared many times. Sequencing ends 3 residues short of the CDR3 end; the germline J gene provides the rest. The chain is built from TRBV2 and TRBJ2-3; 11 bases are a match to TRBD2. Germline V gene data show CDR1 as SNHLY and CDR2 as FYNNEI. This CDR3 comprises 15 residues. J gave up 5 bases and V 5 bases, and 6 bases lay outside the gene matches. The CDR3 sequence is CASSLGLAEQDTQYF. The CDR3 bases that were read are TGTGCCAGCAGTTTGGGACTAGCGGAACAAGATACG. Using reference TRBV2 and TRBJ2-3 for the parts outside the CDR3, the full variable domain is EPEVTQTPSHQVTQMGQEVILRCVPISNHLYFYWYRQILGQKVEFLVSFYNNEISEKSEIFDDQFSVERPDGSNFTLKIRSTKLEDSAMYFCASSLGLAEQDTQYFGPGTRLTVL.

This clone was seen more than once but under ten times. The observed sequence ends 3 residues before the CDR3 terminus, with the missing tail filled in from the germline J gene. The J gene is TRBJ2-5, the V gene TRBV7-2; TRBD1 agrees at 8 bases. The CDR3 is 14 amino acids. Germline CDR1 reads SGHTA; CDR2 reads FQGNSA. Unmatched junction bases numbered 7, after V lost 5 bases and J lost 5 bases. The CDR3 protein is CASSPRTGSETQYF. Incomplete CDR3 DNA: TGTGCCAGCAGCCCGCGGACAGGGTCGGAGACC.

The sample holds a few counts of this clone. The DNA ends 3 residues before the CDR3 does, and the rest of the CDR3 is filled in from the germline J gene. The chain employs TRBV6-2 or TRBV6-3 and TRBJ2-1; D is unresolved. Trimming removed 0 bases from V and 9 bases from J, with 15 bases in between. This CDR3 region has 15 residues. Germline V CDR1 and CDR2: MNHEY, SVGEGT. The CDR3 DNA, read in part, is TGTGCCAGCAGTTACTCGTCCGACTTCCCCATTGAG. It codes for CASSYSSDFPIE. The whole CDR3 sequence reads CASSYSSDFPIEQFF.

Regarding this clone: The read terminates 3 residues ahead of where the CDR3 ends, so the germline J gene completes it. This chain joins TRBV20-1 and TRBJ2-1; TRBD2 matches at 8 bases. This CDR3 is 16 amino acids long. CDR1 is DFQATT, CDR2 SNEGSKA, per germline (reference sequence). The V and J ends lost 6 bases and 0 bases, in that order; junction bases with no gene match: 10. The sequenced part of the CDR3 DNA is TGCAGTGCCTCCCCGGGGGGGAGTTCCTCCTACAATGAG. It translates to CSASPGGSSSYNE. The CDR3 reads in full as CSASPGGSSSYNEQFF.

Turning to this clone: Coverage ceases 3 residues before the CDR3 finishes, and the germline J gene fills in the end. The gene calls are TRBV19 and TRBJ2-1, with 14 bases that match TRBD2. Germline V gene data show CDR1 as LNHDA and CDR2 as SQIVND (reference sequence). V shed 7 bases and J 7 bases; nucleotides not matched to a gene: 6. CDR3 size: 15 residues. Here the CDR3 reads CASKRGTSGSNEQFF. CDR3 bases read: TGTGCCAGTAAGAGGGGGACTAGCGGGAGTAATGAG.